The next 17 T cell receptor beta chains were all read from a single sample in a study of graft-versus-host responses after intestinal transplantation. The repertoire was sequenced with immunoSEQ multiplex PCR; TCRdb's copy has only in-frame clones and lacks some. Here the sample spans approximately 97,000 clones, around 92% being singletons. Their cognate antigens are unknown. The material was unstimulated CD8+ T cells sorted from spleen or lymph node cells, obtained before transplant. Receptors originate from a human donor who was the organ donor for an intestinal transplant.

This chain uses TRBV27 with TRBJ1-2; 7 positions agree with TRBD1. This CDR3 has 15 amino acids. V trimming: 5 bases; J trimming: 0 bases; junction bases outside the gene matches: 6. In germline, CDR1 is MNHEY, CDR2 SMNVEV (reference sequence). CDR3 sequence (DNA): TGTGCCAGCAGTATTTACAGGGGAGCTAACTATGGCTACACCTTC. This gives the protein CASSIYRGANYGYTF.

V and J are TRBV15 and TRBJ1-5; TRBD1 matches at 7 bases. The CDR3 spans 14 residues. CDR1 LNHNV and CDR2 YYDKDF come from the germline V gene (reference sequence). With 3 bases clipped from V and 2 bases from J, the junction kept 1 base outside the gene matches. The CDR3 nucleotides read TGTGCCACCAGCAGTACAGGGGGCAATCAGCCCCAGCATTTT. As protein: CATSSTGGNQPQHF.

The J gene is TRBJ2-7, the V gene TRBV28; 8 nucleotides agree with TRBD2. The CDR3 is 22 residues long. CDR1 and CDR2 from the germline V gene are MDHEN and SYDVKM. Germline trimming cut 3 bases from V and 5 bases from J; bases unmatched to any gene: 30. The CDR3 DNA reads TGTGCCAGCAGTTTTTTCCGCACAAGGAGGCCCAGCGGGAGCAGGCTAACCCACGAGCAGTACTTC. It codes for CASSFFRTRRPSGSRLTHEQYF.

The CDR3 region has the DNA TGCGCCAGAGCTCTCAGGGACAGGGGTATCTACGAGCAGTACTTC. Encoded protein: CARALRDRGIYEQYF. V is TRBV10-1 and J is TRBJ2-7, with 10 bases that match TRBD1. This CDR3 contains 15 residues. Trimming took 9 bases from V and 3 from J; bases not matched to a gene: 11. CDR1 is WNHNN and CDR2 is SYGVQD in the germline V gene (reference sequence).

V is TRBV19 and J is TRBJ1-1; the D is unclear. Per the germline V gene, CDR1 is LNHDA and CDR2 is SQIVND (reference sequence). This CDR3 is built from 14 residues. The ends were cut back, 4 bases at V and 4 bases at J, with 13 bases in the middle. CDR3 loop: CASSRGLGGTEAFF. CDR3 sequence (DNA): TGTGCCAGTAGTAGAGGGCTAGGAGGCACTGAAGCTTTCTTT.

The V gene is TRBV5-4, the J gene TRBJ2-5; TRBD1 matches 8 bases. After removal of 0 bases from V and 2 bases from J, the junction contained 0 bases not matched to a gene. Looked up from germline, CDR1 is SGHNT and CDR2 is YYREEE (reference sequence). This CDR3 is 14 amino acids long. Here the CDR3 DNA reads TGTGCCAGCAGCTTGGACAGGGGGCAAGAGACCCAGTACTTC. As protein: CASSLDRGQETQYF.

The chain uses TRBV5-6 and TRBJ2-1, with 7 bases aligning to TRBD2. CDR3 length: 15 residues. The germline V gene encodes CDR1 SGHDT and CDR2 YYEEEE. V lost 2 bases and J lost 4; bases outside the gene matches: 6. CDR3 nucleotides: TGTGCCAGCAGCTTTGATCTAGCGGAGTACAATGAGCAGTTCTTC. Amino acid sequence: CASSFDLAEYNEQFF. The full variable domain, completed using reference TRBV5-6 and TRBJ2-1, is DAGVTQSPTHLIKTRGQQVTLRCSPKSGHDTVSWYQQALGQGPQFIFQYYEEEERQRGNFPDRFSGHQFPNYSSELNVNALLLGDSALYLCASSFDLAEYNEQFFGPGTRLTVL.

V is TRBV5-1 and J is TRBJ2-7; 8 bases map to TRBD2. Germline values: CDR1 SGHRS, CDR2 YFSETQ. This CDR3 has 15 residues. J lost 3 bases, V lost 4 bases, and 9 bases had no gene match. In nucleotides, the CDR3 is TGCGCCAGCAGCCCTGCTCCAGCGGGAGTCTACGAGCAGTACTTC. Translation: CASSPAPAGVYEQYF. Complete variable domain (other parts from reference TRBV5-1 and TRBJ2-7): KAGVTQTPRYLIKTRGQQVTLSCSPISGHRSVSWYQQTPGQGLQFLFEYFSETQRNKGNFPGRFSGRQFSNSRSEMNVSTLELGDSALYLCASSPAPAGVYEQYFGPGTRLTVT.

The sample holds a few counts of this clone. V is TRBV5-6 and J is TRBJ1-2; 8 bases fit TRBD1. Germline assignment: CDR1 SGHDT and CDR2 YYEEEE. The V and J ends lost 3 bases and 1 base, in that order; junction bases with no gene match: 5. CDR3 size: 15 residues. CDR3 residues: CASSSGTGINYGYTF. Here the CDR3 DNA reads TGTGCCAGCAGCTCTGGGACAGGTATTAACTATGGCTACACCTTC. The full variable domain, with the rest looked up from reference TRBV5-6 and TRBJ1-2, is DAGVTQSPTHLIKTRGQQVTLRCSPKSGHDTVSWYQQALGQGPQFIFQYYEEEERQRGNFPDRFSGHQFPNYSSELNVNALLLGDSALYLCASSSGTGINYGYTFGSGTRLTVV.

The genes are TRBV19 and TRBJ2-7; a weak D match, TRBD2 (6 bases). Germline CDR1 LNHDA, CDR2 SQIVND (reference sequence). The CDR3 covers 15 residues. The ends were cut back, 3 bases at V and 6 bases at J, with 18 bases in the middle. The CDR3 DNA reads TGTGCCAGTAGTATGGATACGGGGGAAGGTGGCGAGCAGTACTTC. It yields the protein CASSMDTGEGGEQYF.

The gene calls are TRBV5-4 and TRBJ1-2; 7 bases are a match to TRBD1. Looked up from germline, CDR1 is SGHNT and CDR2 is YYREEE (reference sequence). CDR3 length equals 14 residues. V was pared by 4 bases and J by 7 bases, with 10 bases of the junction left unmatched. The CDR3: CASSTDRLRSGYTF. CDR3 nucleotide sequence: TGTGCCAGCAGCACGGACAGGCTAAGGAGTGGCTACACCTTC.

The rearrangement joins TRBV7-9 to TRBJ1-2; 9 nucleotides match TRBD1. Germline-derived CDR1 and CDR2 are SEHNR and FQNEAQ (reference sequence). This CDR3 is built from 14 residues. V shed 3 bases and J 8 bases; nucleotides not matched to a gene: 7. The DNA for the CDR3 is TGTGCCAGCAGCTTGGACAGGGGAGCGCAAGGCTACACCTTC. Translated, it gives CASSLDRGAQGYTF.

The chain is built from TRBV9 and TRBJ2-1; 15 nucleotides match TRBD2. Germline V gene sequence: CDR1 SGDLS, CDR2 YYNGEE. The CDR3 contains 16 residues. V was pared by 3 bases and J by 6 bases, with 4 bases of the junction left unmatched. As DNA, the CDR3 is TGTGCCAGCAGCGGGACTAGCGGGGGGGTTTTCAATGAGCAGTTCTTC. The encoded protein is CASSGTSGGVFNEQFF.

Worth noting for this clone: The identical CDR3 is also encoded by other nucleotide sequences in the sample. The rearrangement links TRBV29-1 to TRBJ2-3, with TRBD1 matching 8 bases. The germline V gene has CDR1 SQVTM and CDR2 ANQGSEA. The J segment lost 1 base and the V segment lost 3 bases, leaving 12 bases of the junction unmatched. The CDR3 runs 17 residues. CDR3: CSVDVWDRYRGTDTQYF. In nucleotides, the CDR3 is TGCAGCGTTGACGTTTGGGACAGGTATAGAGGCACAGATACGCAGTATTTT.

V usage is TRBV7-9 and J usage is TRBJ1-2; TRBD1 agrees at 7 bases. The V gene's germline CDR1 is SEHNR and CDR2 FQNEAQ (reference sequence). Trimming cost V 4 bases and J 4 bases; bases outside gene matches: 15. The CDR3 runs 17 residues. CDR3 in DNA: TGTGCCAGCAGCTCAGGATTAATTAGGGACAGCTCCTATGGCTACACCTTC. Protein product: CASSSGLIRDSSYGYTF.

Here the CDR3 DNA reads TGTGCCAGCAGCTTAGTTGCGGCAACCGACGATACGCAGTATTTT. Residues: CASSLVAATDDTQYF. The V gene is TRBV7-6, the J gene TRBJ2-3; unclear D gene. Germline CDR1 and CDR2: SGHVS and FNYEAQ. V shed 1 base and J shed 6 bases, with 14 bases lying between them. CDR3 length equals 15 residues.

The chain is built from TRBV14 and TRBJ2-5; a possible D gene is TRBD1 (6 bases). The CDR3 has 15 residues. V was pared by 3 bases and J by 2 bases, with 13 bases between. Germline CDR1 reads SGHDN; CDR2 reads FVKESK. CDR3 in amino acids: CASSHFQGGQETQYF. The CDR3 region has the DNA TGTGCCAGCAGCCATTTCCAAGGGGGTCAAGAGACCCAGTACTTC.